What follows are 28 T cell receptor beta chains derived from one specimen sequenced in a study of blood T cell repertoires in COVID-19. Only in-frame clones appear in the TCRdb table, and some are missing; sequencing was by immunoSEQ multiplex PCR. The data contain around 160,000 clones, roughly 88% of them singletons. The material sequenced was peripheral blood. These TCRs come from a woman aged 60-75 years with COVID-19, enrolled during active disease.

The chain has TRBV30 and TRBJ1-2, with D possibly matching TRBD1 (6 bases). V was shortened by 1 base and J by 4 bases, with 19 bases between the two germline ends. The CDR3 is 16 amino acids. Germline V gene sequence: CDR1 GTSNPN, CDR2 SVGIG (reference sequence). DNA of the CDR3: TGTGCCTGGAGTGGGGTACAGGGACATAGAGGCTATGGCTACACCTTC. It translates to CAWSGVQGHRGYGYTF.

The V call is TRBV5-1, the J call TRBJ1-6; D not certain. Germline CDR1 SGHRS, CDR2 YFSETQ. There are 14 residues in the CDR3. The V end lost 0 bases, the J end lost 14 bases, and 15 bases lay between the germline ends. The CDR3 reads CASSLGYEQATLHF. Written as DNA, the CDR3 is TGCGCCAGCAGCTTGGGGTACGAGCAGGCCACCCTCCACTTT.

This chain connects TRBV24-1 to TRBJ1-2, with D perhaps matching TRBD1 (6 bases). Trimming pared 3 bases from V and 5 bases from J, leaving 12 bases between. This CDR3 comprises 14 residues. Looked up from germline, CDR1 is KGHDR and CDR2 is SFDVKD. CDR3 DNA sequence: TGTGCCACCAGTGATGCCGGACAGATATATGGCTACACCTTC. Translation gives CATSDAGQIYGYTF.

CDR3: CASSPSGGRYEQYF. Written as DNA, the CDR3 is TGTGCCAGCAGTCCTAGCGGGGGGCGCTACGAGCAGTACTTC. The J gene is TRBJ2-7, the V gene TRBV6-6; TRBD2 matches at 11 bases. Germline lookup yields CDR1 MNHNY and CDR2 SVGAGI (reference sequence). V shed 5 bases, J shed 3 bases, and the junction held 3 bases outside the gene matches. This CDR3 contains 14 residues.

This rearrangement joins TRBV2 to TRBJ1-3; 7 bases match TRBD1. After removal of 4 bases from V and 4 bases from J, the junction contained 4 bases not matched to a gene. The CDR3 length is 14 residues. Per the germline V gene, CDR1 is SNHLY and CDR2 is FYNNEI. The CDR3 sequence: CASSVGGGGNTIYF. DNA for the CDR3: TGTGCCAGCAGTGTAGGGGGCGGAGGAAACACCATATATTTT. Combining the CDR3 with reference TRBV2 and TRBJ1-3 gives the whole variable domain EPEVTQTPSHQVTQMGQEVILRCVPISNHLYFYWYRQILGQKVEFLVSFYNNEISEKSEIFDDQFSVERPDGSNFTLKIRSTKLEDSAMYFCASSVGGGGNTIYFGEGSWLTVV.

This clone was observed a single time. This rearrangement joins TRBV13 to TRBJ2-6, with TRBD1 matching over 10 bases. The CDR3 is 17 residues long. V was pared by 6 bases and J by 4 bases, with 9 bases of the junction left unmatched. Germline V gene lookup returns CDR1 PRHDT and CDR2 FYEKMQ (reference sequence). The CDR3 region has the DNA TGTGCCAGCAGGCTCGAGGGACAGGGGCTAGGGGCCAACGTCCTGACTTTC. Residues: CASRLEGQGLGANVLTF.

This chain links TRBV24-1 with TRBJ1-2, with TRBD1 identical over 8 bases. The CDR3 has 15 amino acids. The germline V gene encodes CDR1 KGHDR and CDR2 SFDVKD. Trimming removed 7 bases from V and 2 bases from J; junction bases left unmatched: 8. DNA of the CDR3: TGTGCCACCAGCCACCGACAGGGGAAGAACTATGGCTACACCTTC. Amino acids: CATSHRQGKNYGYTF.

This rearrangement joins TRBV7-9 to TRBJ2-1; 11 nucleotides agree with TRBD1. J gave up 6 bases and V 6 bases, and 7 bases lay outside the gene matches. The germline V gene encodes CDR1 SEHNR and CDR2 FQNEAQ (reference sequence). The CDR3 has 15 amino acids. The chain's CDR3 is CASSSGTGGGNEQFF. The DNA of the CDR3 is TGTGCCAGCAGTTCCGGGACAGGGGGAGGCAATGAGCAGTTCTTC.

The chain uses TRBV19 and TRBJ1-1; 9 nucleotides match TRBD1. Germline V lookup: CDR1 LNHDA, CDR2 SQIVND (reference sequence). CDR3 length equals 16 residues. V lost 5 bases, J lost 5 bases, and 12 bases stayed unmatched. The CDR3 sequence is CASSARTGVGRTEAFF. DNA for the CDR3: TGTGCCAGTAGTGCCCGGACAGGGGTGGGTCGAACTGAAGCTTTCTTT.

V is TRBV6-5 and J is TRBJ1-1; 10 nucleotides agree with TRBD1. The germline V gene has CDR1 MNHEY and CDR2 SVGAGI. Unmatched junction bases numbered 7, after V lost 6 bases and J lost 3 bases. The CDR3 runs to 15 residues. The CDR3 loop is CASRRGGTGDTEAFF. As DNA, the CDR3 is TGTGCCAGCAGGAGGGGAGGGACAGGGGACACTGAAGCTTTCTTT.

The rearrangement joins TRBV3-1 (or the pseudogene TRBV3-2) to TRBJ2-2; TRBD1 aligns across 9 bases. V trimming: 1 base; J trimming: 6 bases; junction bases outside the gene matches: 6. This CDR3 has 16 amino acids. Germline lookup yields CDR1 LGHDT and CDR2 YNNKEL (reference sequence). The CDR3: CASSQGTGVVSGELFF. For the CDR3, the DNA is TGTGCCAGCAGCCAAGGGACAGGGGTTGTATCCGGGGAGCTGTTTTTT.

The chain has TRBV24-1 and TRBJ2-1; D is unclear. Per germline, CDR1 KGHDR and CDR2 SFDVKD. This CDR3 spans 14 amino acids. V was shortened by 5 bases and J by 4 bases, with 11 bases between the two germline ends. The CDR3 is CATSARQTYNEQFF. The CDR3 bases are TGTGCCACCAGTGCTCGACAAACTTACAATGAGCAGTTCTTC.

The V and J genes are TRBV25-1 and TRBJ2-7, with 8 bases matching TRBD1. The junction had 6 bases not matched to a gene; V was cut back by 3 bases and J by 2 bases. Germline V gene sequence: CDR1 MGHDK, CDR2 SYGVNS. The CDR3 consists of 15 residues. CDR3 region: CASSDWGQATYEQYF. CDR3 in DNA: TGTGCCAGCAGTGATTGGGGACAGGCTACCTACGAGCAGTACTTC.

This rearrangement joins TRBV14 to TRBJ1-2; D is perhaps TRBD1 (5 bases). Germline V gene data show CDR1 as SGHDN and CDR2 as FVKESK. The V end lost 1 base, the J end lost 7 bases, and 13 bases lay between the germline ends. The CDR3 is 14 residues long. CDR3 nucleotide sequence: TGTGCCAGCAGCCAAGCTAAAGGGGCGACTGGCTACACCTTC. This codes for CASSQAKGATGYTF.

The V and J genes are TRBV9 and TRBJ1-2; TRBD1 aligns across 8 bases. The trim removed 0 bases at V and 8 bases at J, leaving 9 bases unmatched. The CDR3 is made up of 15 amino acids. Germline CDR1 and CDR2: SGDLS and YYNGEE. CDR3 nucleotides: TGTGCCAGCAGCGTAGGTCTAGACAGGGGTCGCGGCTACACCTTC. It yields the protein CASSVGLDRGRGYTF.

The chain uses TRBV4-1 and TRBJ1-2, with 7 bases lining up with TRBD1. V dropped 3 bases and J dropped 8; count of bases not matched to a gene: 18. CDR1 is MGHRA and CDR2 is YSYEKL in the germline V gene. The CDR3 consists of 17 residues. CDR3 in DNA: TGCGCCAGCAGCCAGGTTGAGCGGACAGGTCCTTTCAGAGGCTACACCTTC. It codes for CASSQVERTGPFRGYTF.

This chain links TRBV3-1 (or the pseudogene TRBV3-2) with TRBJ1-3; D ambiguous. The CDR3 extends over 16 amino acids. V was clipped by 3 bases and J by 3 bases, with 15 bases between them. Germline CDR1 and CDR2: LGHDT and YNNKEL (reference sequence). The CDR3 loop is CASSHLAAALGNTIYF. The CDR3 coding sequence is TGTGCCAGCAGCCATTTAGCCGCGGCTCTTGGAAACACCATATATTTT.

This clone was observed a few times. V gene TRBV25-1 combines with J gene TRBJ1-3; 9 bases fit TRBD1. The trim removed 4 bases at V and 3 bases at J, leaving 10 bases unmatched. The CDR3 consists of 17 residues. Germline CDR1 MGHDK, CDR2 SYGVNS. CDR3 in amino acids: CASSGWLQGALGNTIYF. The CDR3 DNA reads as TGTGCCAGCAGTGGATGGTTACAGGGGGCGCTTGGAAACACCATATATTTT.

V gene TRBV11-2 combines with J gene TRBJ1-2, with TRBD1 matching over 7 bases. This CDR3 is built from 12 residues. V was clipped by 1 base and J by 14 bases; unmatched bases: 7. Germline lookup yields CDR1 SGHAT and CDR2 FQNNGV. CDR3 sequence: CASSLVTGSRTF. In DNA, the CDR3 is TGTGCCAGCAGCTTAGTGACAGGGAGTAGGACCTTC.

V usage is TRBV5-1 and J usage is TRBJ2-5; 7 bases agree with TRBD2. This CDR3 comprises 15 residues. From germline, CDR1 is SGHRS and CDR2 YFSETQ. The V gene end was trimmed by 2 bases and the J gene end by 2 bases; junction bases not matched to a gene: 6. The CDR3 DNA is TGCGCCAGCAGCTTCAGGGAGGGTGGTCAAGAGACCCAGTACTTC. It yields the protein CASSFREGGQETQYF.

The chain is built from TRBV9 and TRBJ1-2; TRBD1 agrees at 9 bases. CDR1 and CDR2 (germline): SGDLS, YYNGEE. The CDR3 spans 14 residues. V lost 2 bases to trimming and J lost 12 bases; unmatched junction nucleotides: 11. CDR3 DNA sequence: TGTGCCAGCAGCGTGACCGGACAGGGGTCGTCGAACACCTTC. This gives the protein CASSVTGQGSSNTF.

V and J are TRBV19 and TRBJ2-2; 7 positions agree with TRBD1. V lost 3 bases to trimming and J lost 2 bases; unmatched junction nucleotides: 6. The germline V gene has CDR1 LNHDA and CDR2 SQIVND (reference sequence). The CDR3 is 16 residues long. DNA of the CDR3: TGTGCCAGTAGTATCTGGGGACAGATTAACACCGGGGAGCTGTTTTTT. It yields the protein CASSIWGQINTGELFF.

V usage is TRBV9 and J usage is TRBJ1-1; possible D gene TRBD1, 5 bases. V lost 2 bases and J 3 bases, leaving 11 bases between the germline ends. Germline V gene lookup returns CDR1 SGDLS and CDR2 YYNGEE. The CDR3 extends over 14 amino acids. The CDR3 sequence is CASSVPKGDTEAFF. For the CDR3, the DNA is TGTGCCAGCAGCGTCCCGAAAGGGGACACTGAAGCTTTCTTT.

The V gene is TRBV5-4, the J gene TRBJ2-1; 8 bases fit TRBD2. The ends lost 4 bases at V and 8 bases at J; junction bases unmatched: 11. Germline assignment: CDR1 SGHNT and CDR2 YYREEE (reference sequence). This CDR3 contains 15 residues. CDR3 in amino acids: CASSPTSARGDEQFF. CDR3 DNA: TGTGCCAGCAGCCCGACTAGCGCGAGGGGCGATGAGCAGTTCTTC.

The V and J genes are TRBV19 and TRBJ1-1, with TRBD1 matching over 7 bases. Germline V gives CDR1 LNHDA, CDR2 SQIVND (reference sequence). V dropped 11 bases and J dropped 11; count of bases not matched to a gene: 11. CDR3 length: 11 residues. The CDR3 DNA reads TGTGCCTCTTCGGCAGGGGGAAGCGCTTTCTTT. Translation gives CASSAGGSAFF.

The chain carries TRBV4-1 and TRBJ2-3; D remains unclear. V was clipped by 2 bases and J by 3 bases, with 3 bases between them. The CDR3 runs to 12 residues. Germline V lookup: CDR1 MGHRA, CDR2 YSYEKL. The CDR3 reads CASSQPTDTQYF. The CDR3 nucleotides read TGCGCCAGCAGCCAACCGACAGATACGCAGTATTTT.

The V gene is TRBV7-9, the J gene TRBJ2-5; D might be TRBD1 (5 bases). CDR1 is SEHNR and CDR2 is FQNEAQ in the germline V gene (reference sequence). The CDR3 has 13 residues. Trimming left V 7 bases short and J 3 bases short, with 12 bases between. DNA of the CDR3: TGTGCCAGCAAGGACAATAATGAAGAGACCCAGTACTTC. Translation gives CASKDNNEETQYF.

V is TRBV7-8 and J is TRBJ2-7, with 12 bases fitting TRBD2. Looked up from germline, CDR1 is SGHVS and CDR2 is FQNEAQ. CDR3 length: 14 amino acids. J was trimmed by 6 bases and V by 4 bases; bases with no gene match: 4. The CDR3: CASSSTSGGSEQYF. The CDR3 nucleotides read TGTGCCAGCAGCTCGACTAGCGGGGGCTCCGAGCAGTACTTC.